The TCR beta chain described here comes from a study of blood T cell repertoires in COVID-19. In the authors' methods: Quantification of nucleated cells was approximated via reference gene primer amplification. The method was immunoSEQ multiplex PCR; TCRdb's version includes in-frame clones alone and lacks a portion of them. That table furnishes V, J and clone size, whereas the DNA furnished D and trimming. The table records about 280,000 clones, about nine tenths of them present only once. Germline CDR1 and CDR2: SQVTM and ANQGSEA. The CDR3 consists of 13 residues. V lost 5 bases to trimming and J lost 14 bases; unmatched junction nucleotides: 13.

Input material: peripheral blood. The V and J genes are TRBV29-1 and TRBJ2-1, with 9 bases identical to TRBD2. This receptor was obtained from a man in his forties or fifties with acute or convalescent COVID-19. The CDR3 sequence: CSVRGMAGGPEFF. The CDR3 DNA sequence: TGCAGCGTTAGGGGTATGGCGGGGGGGCCCGAGTTCTTC.